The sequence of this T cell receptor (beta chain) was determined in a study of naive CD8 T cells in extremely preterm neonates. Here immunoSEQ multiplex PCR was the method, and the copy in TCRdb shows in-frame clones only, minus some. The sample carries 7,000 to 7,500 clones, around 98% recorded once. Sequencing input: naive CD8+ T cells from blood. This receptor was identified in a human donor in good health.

CDR3 in amino acids: CASSFWQGAANEQFF. Here the CDR3 DNA reads TGTGCCAGCAGTTTCTGGCAGGGGGCGGCGAATGAGCAGTTCTTC. The chain employs TRBV28 and TRBJ2-1, with 8 bases matching TRBD1. Germline lookup yields CDR1 MDHEN and CDR2 SYDVKM. The CDR3 spans 15 residues. With 3 bases clipped from V and 7 bases from J, the junction kept 8 bases outside the gene matches.